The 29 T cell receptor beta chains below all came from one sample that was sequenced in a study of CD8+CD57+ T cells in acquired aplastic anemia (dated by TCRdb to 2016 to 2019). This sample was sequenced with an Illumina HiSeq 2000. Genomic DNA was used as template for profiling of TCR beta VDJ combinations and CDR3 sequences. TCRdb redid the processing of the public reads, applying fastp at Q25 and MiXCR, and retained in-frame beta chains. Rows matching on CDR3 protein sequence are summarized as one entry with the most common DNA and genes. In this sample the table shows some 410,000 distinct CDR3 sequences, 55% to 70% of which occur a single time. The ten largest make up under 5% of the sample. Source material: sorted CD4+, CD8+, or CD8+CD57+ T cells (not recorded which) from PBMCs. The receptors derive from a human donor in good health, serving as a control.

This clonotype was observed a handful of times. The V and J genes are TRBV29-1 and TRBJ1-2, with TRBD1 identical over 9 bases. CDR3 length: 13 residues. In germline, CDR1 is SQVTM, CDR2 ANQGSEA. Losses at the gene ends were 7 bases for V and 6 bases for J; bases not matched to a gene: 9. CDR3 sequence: CSGKDRGGDGYTF. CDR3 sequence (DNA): TGCAGCGGCAAGGACAGGGGAGGGGATGGCTACACCTTC.

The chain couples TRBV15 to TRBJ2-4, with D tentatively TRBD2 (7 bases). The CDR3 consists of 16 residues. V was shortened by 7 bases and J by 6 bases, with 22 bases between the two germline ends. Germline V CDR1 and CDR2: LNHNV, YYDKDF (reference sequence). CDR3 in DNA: TGTGCCACCACCCCCCGGATTCGGGGGGCGGGAAACATTCAGTACTTC. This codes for CATTPRIRGAGNIQYF. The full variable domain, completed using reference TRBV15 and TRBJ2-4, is DAMVIQNPRYQVTQFGKPVTLSCSQTLNHNVMYWYQQKSSQAPKLLFHYYDKDFNNEADTPDNFQSRRPNTSFCFLDIRSPGLGDTAMYLCATTPRIRGAGNIQYFGAGTRLSVL.

The CDR3 reads CAKGQGDGEQFF. The CDR3 DNA reads TGTGCCAAGGGACAGGGGGATGGAGAGCAGTTCTTC. The chain uses TRBV10-3 and TRBJ2-1; 11 bases match TRBD1. The germline V gene encodes CDR1 ENHRY and CDR2 SYGVKD. The CDR3 is made up of 12 amino acids. J lost 10 bases, V lost 10 bases, and 6 bases had no gene match.

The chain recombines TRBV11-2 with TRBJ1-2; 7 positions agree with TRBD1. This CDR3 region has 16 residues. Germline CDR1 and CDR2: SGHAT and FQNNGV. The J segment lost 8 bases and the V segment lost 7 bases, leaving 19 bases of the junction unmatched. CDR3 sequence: CASTVQGVEGPRGYTF. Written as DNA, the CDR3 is TGTGCCAGCACCGTTCAGGGGGTGGAAGGTCCGAGGGGCTACACCTTC.

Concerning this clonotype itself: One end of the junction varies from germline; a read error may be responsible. The CDR3 region is CASSQDLRDNHEQYF. CDR3 coding DNA: TGCGCCAGCAGCCAAGATCTCCGGGACAATCACGAGCAGTACTTC. The chain couples TRBV5-5 to TRBJ2-7; tentatively, D is TRBD1 (6 bases). The V gene's germline CDR1 is SGHKS and CDR2 YYEKEE (reference sequence). The CDR3 is 15 amino acids.

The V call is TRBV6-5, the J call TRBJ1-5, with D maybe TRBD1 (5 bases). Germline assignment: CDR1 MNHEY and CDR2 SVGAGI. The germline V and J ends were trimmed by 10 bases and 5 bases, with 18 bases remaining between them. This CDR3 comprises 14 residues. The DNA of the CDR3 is TGTGCCACCACTACCGGGGGTTTTTATCAGCCCCAGCATTTT. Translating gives CATTTGGFYQPQHF.

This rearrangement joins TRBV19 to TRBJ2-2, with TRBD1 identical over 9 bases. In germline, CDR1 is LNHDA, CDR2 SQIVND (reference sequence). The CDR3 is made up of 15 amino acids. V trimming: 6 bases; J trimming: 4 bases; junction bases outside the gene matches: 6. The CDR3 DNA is TGTGCCAGTAGCCTGGACAGGGGAGGCACCGGGGAGCTGTTTTTT. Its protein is CASSLDRGGTGELFF.

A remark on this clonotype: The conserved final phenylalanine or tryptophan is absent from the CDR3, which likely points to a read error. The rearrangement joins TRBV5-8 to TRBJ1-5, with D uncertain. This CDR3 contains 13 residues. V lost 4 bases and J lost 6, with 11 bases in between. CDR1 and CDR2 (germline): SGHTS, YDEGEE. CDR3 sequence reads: CASSQEGTQPQHS. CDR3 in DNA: TGTGCCAGCAGCCAGGAGGGTACTCAGCCCCAGCATTCT.

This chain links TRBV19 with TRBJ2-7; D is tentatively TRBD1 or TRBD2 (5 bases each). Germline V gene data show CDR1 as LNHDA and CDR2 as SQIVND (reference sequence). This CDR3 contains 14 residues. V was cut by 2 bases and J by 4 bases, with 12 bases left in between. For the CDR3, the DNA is TGTGCCAGTAGTATACGCAGGGTAGCGTACGAGCAGTACTTC. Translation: CASSIRRVAYEQYF.

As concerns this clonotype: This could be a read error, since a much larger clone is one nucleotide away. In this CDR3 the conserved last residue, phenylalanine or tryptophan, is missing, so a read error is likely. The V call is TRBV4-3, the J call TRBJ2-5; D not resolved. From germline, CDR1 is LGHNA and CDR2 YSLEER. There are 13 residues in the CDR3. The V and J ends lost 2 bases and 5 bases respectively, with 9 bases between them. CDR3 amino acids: CASSQFLGETQYL. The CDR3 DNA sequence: TGCGCCAGCAGCCAATTCCTGGGGGAGACCCAGTACCTC.

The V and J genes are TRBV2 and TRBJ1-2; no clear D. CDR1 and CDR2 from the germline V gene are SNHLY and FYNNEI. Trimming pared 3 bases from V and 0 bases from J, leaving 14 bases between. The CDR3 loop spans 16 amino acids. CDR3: CASSDGRVYPNYGYTF. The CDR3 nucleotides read TGTGCCAGCAGTGACGGGCGGGTGTATCCTAACTATGGCTACACCTTC.

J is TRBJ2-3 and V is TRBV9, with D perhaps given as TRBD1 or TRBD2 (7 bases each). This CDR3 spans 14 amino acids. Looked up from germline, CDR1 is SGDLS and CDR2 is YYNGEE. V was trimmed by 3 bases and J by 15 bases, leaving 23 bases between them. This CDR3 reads CASSGVGGTDYGYF. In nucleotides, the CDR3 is TGTGCCAGCAGCGGAGTGGGGGGGACAGACTATGGCTATTTT.

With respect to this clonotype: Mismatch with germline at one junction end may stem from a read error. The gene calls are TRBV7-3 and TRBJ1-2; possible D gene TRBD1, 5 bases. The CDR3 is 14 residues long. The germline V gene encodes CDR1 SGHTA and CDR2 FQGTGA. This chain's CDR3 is CASSEGGGESGYTF. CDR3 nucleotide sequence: TGCGCCAGCAGCGAGGGAGGAGGGGAAAGTGGCTACACCTTC.

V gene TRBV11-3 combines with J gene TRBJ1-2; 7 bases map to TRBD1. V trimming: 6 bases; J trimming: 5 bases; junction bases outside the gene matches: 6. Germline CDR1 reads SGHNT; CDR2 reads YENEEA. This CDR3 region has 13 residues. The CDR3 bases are TGTGCCAGCAGTTCCAGGGGGGGGTATGGCTACACCTTC. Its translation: CASSSRGGYGYTF.

The CDR3 DNA is TGCGCCAGCAGTTCGGAGGGCGAGTATCAGCCCCAGCATTTT. This sequence encodes CASSSEGEYQPQHF. This sequence joins TRBV4-3 and TRBJ1-5; no firm D call. The V gene lost 6 bases and the J gene lost 5 bases, with 14 bases spanning the gap. This CDR3 contains 14 residues. The germline V gene encodes CDR1 LGHNA and CDR2 YSLEER.

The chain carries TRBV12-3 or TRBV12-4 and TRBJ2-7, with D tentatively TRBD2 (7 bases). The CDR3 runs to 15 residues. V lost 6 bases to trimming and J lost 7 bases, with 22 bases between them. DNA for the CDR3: TGTGCCAGCAGCTTCCTAAGAGGGGGGGCAGAAGAGCAGTACTTC. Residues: CASSFLRGGAEEQYF.

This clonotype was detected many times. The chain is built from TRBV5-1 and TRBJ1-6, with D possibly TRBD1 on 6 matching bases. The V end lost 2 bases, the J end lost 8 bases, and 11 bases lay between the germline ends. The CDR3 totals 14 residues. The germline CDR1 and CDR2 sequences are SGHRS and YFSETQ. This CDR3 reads CASSLTGFDSPLHF. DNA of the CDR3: TGCGCCAGCAGCTTAACAGGGTTTGATTCACCCCTCCACTTT.

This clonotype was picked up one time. The CDR3 spells CASSVGPRGATQYF. The CDR3 coding sequence is TGTGCCAGCAGCGTAGGTCCTAGGGGTGCGACCCAGTACTTC. The genes are TRBV9 and TRBJ2-5; TRBD1 might be the D (5 bases). Trimming took 0 bases from V and 7 from J, leaving 13 bases between them. Germline V gene data show CDR1 as SGDLS and CDR2 as YYNGEE. The CDR3 contains 14 residues.

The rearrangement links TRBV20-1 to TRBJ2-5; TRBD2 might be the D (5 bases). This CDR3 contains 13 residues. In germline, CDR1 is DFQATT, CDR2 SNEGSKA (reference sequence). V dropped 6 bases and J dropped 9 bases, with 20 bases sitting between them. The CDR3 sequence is CSAGEGLYEPQYF. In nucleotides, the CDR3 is TGCAGTGCCGGCGAGGGCCTCTACGAGCCCCAGTACTTC.

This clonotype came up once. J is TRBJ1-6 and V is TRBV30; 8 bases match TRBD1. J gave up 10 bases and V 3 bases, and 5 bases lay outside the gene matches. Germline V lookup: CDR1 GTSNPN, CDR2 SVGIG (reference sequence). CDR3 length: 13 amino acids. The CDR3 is CAWRRQGRSPLHF. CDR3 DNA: TGTGCCTGGAGGCGACAGGGGAGGTCACCCCTCCACTTT. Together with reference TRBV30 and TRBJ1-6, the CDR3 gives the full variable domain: SQTIHQWPATLVQPVGSPLSLECTVEGTSNPNLYWYRQAAGRGLQLLFYSVGIGQISSEVPQNLSASRPQDRQFILSSKKLLLSDSGFYLCAWRRQGRSPLHFGNGTRLTVT.

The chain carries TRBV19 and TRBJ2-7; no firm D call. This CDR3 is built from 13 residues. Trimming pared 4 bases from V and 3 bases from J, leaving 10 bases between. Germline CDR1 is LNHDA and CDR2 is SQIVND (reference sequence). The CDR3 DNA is TGTGCCAGTAGTACCCCGAGCCTCTACGAGCAGTACTTC. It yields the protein CASSTPSLYEQYF. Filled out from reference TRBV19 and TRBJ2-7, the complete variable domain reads DGGITQSPKYLFRKEGQNVTLSCEQNLNHDAMYWYRQDPGQGLRLIYYSQIVNDFQKGDIAEGYSVSREKKESFPLTVTSAQKNPTAFYLCASSTPSLYEQYFGPGTRLTVT.

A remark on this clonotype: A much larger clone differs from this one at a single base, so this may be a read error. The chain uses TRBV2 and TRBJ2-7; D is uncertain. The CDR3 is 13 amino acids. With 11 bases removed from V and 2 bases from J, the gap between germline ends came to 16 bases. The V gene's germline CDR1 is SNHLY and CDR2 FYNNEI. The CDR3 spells CAWSVHGTYEQYF. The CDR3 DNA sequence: TGTGCCTGGAGTGTACATGGGACCTACGAGCAGTACTTC.

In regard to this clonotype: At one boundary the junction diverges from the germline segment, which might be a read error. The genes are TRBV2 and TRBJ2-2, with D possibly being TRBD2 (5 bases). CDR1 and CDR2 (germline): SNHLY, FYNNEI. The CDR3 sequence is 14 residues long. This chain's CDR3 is CATSVQGYGGQLFF. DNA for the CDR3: TGTGCCACCAGTGTTCAAGGGTATGGCGGGCAGCTGTTTTTT.

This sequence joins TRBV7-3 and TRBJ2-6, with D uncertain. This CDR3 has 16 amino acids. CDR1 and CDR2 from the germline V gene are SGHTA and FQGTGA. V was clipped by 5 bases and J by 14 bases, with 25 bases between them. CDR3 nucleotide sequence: TGTGCCAGCAGCAGGAAGGTGTCGCGAGAGCAGTTCTTCCTGACTTTC. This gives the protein CASSRKVSREQFFLTF.

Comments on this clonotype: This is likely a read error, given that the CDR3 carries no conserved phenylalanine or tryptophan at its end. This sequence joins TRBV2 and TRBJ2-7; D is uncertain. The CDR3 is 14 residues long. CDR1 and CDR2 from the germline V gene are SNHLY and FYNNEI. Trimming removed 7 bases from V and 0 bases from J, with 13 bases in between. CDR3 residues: CASTTEGPSYEQYC. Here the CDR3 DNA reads TGTGCCAGCACTACAGAAGGGCCCTCCTACGAGCAGTACTGC.

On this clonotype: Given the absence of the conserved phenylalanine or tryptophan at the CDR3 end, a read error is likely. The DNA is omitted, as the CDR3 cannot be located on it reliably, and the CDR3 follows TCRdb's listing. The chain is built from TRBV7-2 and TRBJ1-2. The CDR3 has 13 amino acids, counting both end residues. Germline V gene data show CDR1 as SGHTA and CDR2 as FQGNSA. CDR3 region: CASSLLALSSYEQ.

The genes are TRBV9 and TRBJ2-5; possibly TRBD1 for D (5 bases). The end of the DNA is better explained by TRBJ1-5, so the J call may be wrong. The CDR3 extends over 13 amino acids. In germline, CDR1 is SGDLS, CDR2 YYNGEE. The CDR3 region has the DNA TGTGCCAGCAGCGTAGAAGGGGTCGAGACCCAGCATTTT. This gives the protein CASSVEGVETQHF.

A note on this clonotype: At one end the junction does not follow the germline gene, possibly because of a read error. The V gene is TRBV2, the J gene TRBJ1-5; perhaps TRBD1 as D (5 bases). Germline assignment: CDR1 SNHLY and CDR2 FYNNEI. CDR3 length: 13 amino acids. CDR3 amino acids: CASSDWGGQTEQF. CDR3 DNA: TGTGCCAGCAGTGATTGGGGGGGTCAGACCGAGCAGTTT.

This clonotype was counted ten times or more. The CDR3 DNA is TGTGCCAGCAGCTTTCCGACAGGCAAGGGCTATGGCTACACCTTC. Protein: CASSFPTGKGYGYTF. The chain couples TRBV7-9 to TRBJ1-2; TRBD1 is a possible D gene (6 bases). The CDR3 has 15 residues. Germline V gene data show CDR1 as SEHNR and CDR2 as FQNEAQ (reference sequence). V dropped 3 bases and J dropped 4 bases, with 15 bases sitting between them.